Listed below are T cell receptor beta chains from one sample, sequenced in a study of OX40 agonist ivuxolimab in advanced cancers. Assay: immunoSEQ multiplex PCR; the TCRdb copy retains only in-frame clones and omits some. The sample records 60,000 to 70,000 clones, about 87% being singletons. Sequenced material: CD4+ or CD8+ T cells sorted from blood, taken in a trial of the OX40 agonist ivuxolimab. The receptors derive from an adult with an advanced solid tumor such as melanoma, head and neck, liver or kidney cancer. Both conserved end residues are part of each CDR3. The D gene is left open where the match is weak. Where a row states a size, it is once, few, many or the class of an expanded clone; other rows omit it.

d_gene | j_gene | abundance | v_gene | CDR3aa | CDR3nt
NA | TRBJ2-5 | NA | TRBV7-2 | CASSFGAGASRETQYF | TGTGCCAGCAGCTTTGGGGCGGGGGCGTCTCGAGAGACCCAGTACTTC
NA | TRBJ2-6 | NA | TRBV28 | CASRLSGANVLTF | TGTGCCAGCAGGCTCTCTGGGGCCAACGTCCTGACTTTC
NA | TRBJ1-6 | NA | TRBV19 | CASSEVDSPLHF | TGTGCCAGTAGCGAAGTGGATTCACCCCTCCACTTT
TRBD2 | TRBJ2-5 | NA | TRBV14 | CASSRTAGGYQETQYF | TGTGCCAGCAGCCGAACTGCGGGGGGGTATCAAGAGACCCAGTACTTC
NA | TRBJ2-1 | NA | TRBV28 | CASSTSRVEFF | TGTGCCAGCAGTACGTCCCGGGTGGAGTTCTTC
NA | TRBJ1-4 | NA | TRBV28 | CASSPSRDTGLGKLFF | TGTGCCAGCAGTCCTAGCCGGGATACAGGATTGGGAAAACTGTTTTTT
TRBD1 | TRBJ1-4 | once | TRBV30 | CAWSATTGVREKLFF | TGTGCCTGGAGCGCAACGACAGGGGTGAGGGAAAAACTGTTTTTT
TRBD1 | TRBJ1-5 | once | TRBV10-1 | CAGDRERGQPQHF | TGCGCCGGCGACAGGGAGAGGGGTCAGCCCCAGCATTTT
NA | TRBJ2-7 | NA | TRBV29-1 | CSVQGGTSSYEQYF | TGCAGCGTCCAGGGGGGGACATCTTCCTACGAGCAGTACTTC
NA | TRBJ2-7 | NA | TRBV19 | CASSIRQTGSYEQYF | TGTGCCAGTAGTATTCGGCAAACGGGGTCCTACGAGCAGTACTTC
TRBD1 | TRBJ1-5 | NA | TRBV19 | CATREVGQGTQPQHF | TGTGCCACTAGGGAGGTGGGACAGGGTACTCAGCCCCAGCATTTT
NA | TRBJ1-2 | few | TRBV18 | CASSPQAQRYGYTF | TGTGCCAGCTCACCACAAGCACAGCGCTATGGCTACACCTTC
NA | TRBJ2-1 | NA | TRBV29-1 | CSVGERAPNEQFF | TGCAGCGTAGGGGAGAGGGCCCCCAATGAGCAGTTCTTC
TRBD1 | TRBJ2-6 | NA | TRBV7-2 | CASSSSRTGNSGANVLTF | TGTGCCAGCAGCTCGTCTAGGACAGGGAACTCTGGGGCCAACGTCCTGACTTTC
NA | TRBJ1-1 | NA | TRBV28 | CASSLSGRTNTEAFF | TGTGCCAGCAGTTTATCAGGACGGACGAACACTGAAGCTTTCTTT
TRBD1 | TRBJ2-7 | NA | TRBV7-3 | CASNTDRGTREQYF | TGTGCCAGCAACACGGACAGGGGTACGCGGGAGCAGTACTTC
NA | TRBJ2-5 | NA | TRBV19 | CASSWGSQETQYF | TGTGCCAGTAGTTGGGGATCCCAAGAGACCCAGTACTTC
TRBD2 | TRBJ2-3 | once | TRBV9 | CASSVEGAGGKPRTDTQYF | TGTGCCAGCAGCGTAGAAGGGGCGGGAGGGAAACCGCGCACAGATACGCAGTATTTT
NA | TRBJ2-5 | NA | TRBV18 | CASSPPGGWRGPHKETQYF | TGTGCCAGCTCACCACCCGGGGGTTGGAGGGGTCCCCACAAAGAGACCCAGTACTTC